These 26 T cell receptor beta chains were all obtained from the same sample, sequenced in a study of T cell changes during pregnancy in multiple sclerosis. Sequencing used immunoSEQ multiplex PCR; TCRdb keeps in-frame clones, though not all of them. This table holds roughly 52,000 clones, 94% found once. The material sequenced was CD8+ T cells from peripheral blood mononuclear cells, taken before pregnancy. These receptors were taken from a female donor with multiple sclerosis, enrolled in a pregnancy study.

The CDR3 here is CASSQLGTSGRPDTQYF. Written as DNA, the CDR3 is TGCGCCAGCAGCCAACTTGGGACTAGCGGGAGACCAGATACGCAGTATTTT. The rearrangement uses TRBV4-1 and TRBJ2-3; TRBD2 agrees at 14 bases. The CDR3 spans 17 residues. The germline V gene has CDR1 MGHRA and CDR2 YSYEKL. The junction had 5 bases not matched to a gene; V was cut back by 2 bases and J by 4 bases.

Sample share makes this clone medium-sized. CDR3 in DNA: TGTGCCAGCAGCCCCGCTGTGGGAGGGGGCAATGAGCAGTTCTTC. The encoded protein is CASSPAVGGGNEQFF. The rearrangement uses TRBV7-9 and TRBJ2-1, with D possibly TRBD2 on 7 matching bases. CDR3 length equals 15 residues. Germline CDR1 and CDR2: SEHNR and FQNEAQ (reference sequence). The V and J ends lost 5 bases and 6 bases respectively, with 17 bases between them.

J is TRBJ2-7 and V is TRBV29-1; 10 bases map to TRBD1. Trimming cost V 5 bases and J 10 bases; bases outside gene matches: 5. CDR1 and CDR2 (germline): SQVTM, ANQGSEA. This CDR3 has 11 amino acids. The CDR3 is CSVLRDRGQYF. The CDR3 DNA is TGCAGCGTTCTGCGGGACAGGGGACAGTACTTC.

The J gene is TRBJ1-5, the V gene TRBV27, with D maybe TRBD1 (5 bases). Germline V gives CDR1 MNHEY, CDR2 SMNVEV (reference sequence). CDR3 length equals 13 residues. Trimming shortened V by 3 bases and J by 7 bases, and 10 bases separated the two germline ends. The CDR3 is CASSLGDFQPQHF. CDR3 nucleotides: TGTGCCAGCAGTTTGGGGGACTTCCAGCCCCAGCATTTT.

The CDR3 region is CATSREIQGVFGYTF. The CDR3 nucleotides are TGTGCCACCAGCAGAGAGATACAGGGGGTCTTTGGCTACACCTTC. This rearrangement joins TRBV15 to TRBJ1-2, with 8 bases matching TRBD1. V lost 0 bases to trimming and J lost 7 bases; unmatched junction nucleotides: 7. The germline CDR1 and CDR2 sequences are LNHNV and YYDKDF (reference sequence). This CDR3 spans 15 amino acids.

V usage is TRBV5-4 and J usage is TRBJ2-3; D not certain. The V end was cut by 0 bases, the J end by 1 base, with 6 bases between. The CDR3 length is 14 residues. The germline V gene has CDR1 SGHNT and CDR2 YYREEE (reference sequence). The CDR3 here is CASSLGLGTDTQYF. In nucleotides, the CDR3 is TGTGCCAGCAGCTTGGGCCTAGGCACAGATACGCAGTATTTT.

The chain carries TRBV30 and TRBJ2-7; the match to TRBD1 covers 12 bases. The CDR3 extends over 14 amino acids. CDR1 GTSNPN and CDR2 SVGIG come from the germline V gene (reference sequence). The V gene end was trimmed by 2 bases and the J gene end by 7 bases; junction bases not matched to a gene: 6. This chain's CDR3 is CAWSRDRGLNEQYF. DNA of the CDR3: TGTGCCTGGAGTCGGGACAGGGGGCTAAATGAGCAGTACTTC.

V and J are TRBV28 and TRBJ1-1, with D unclear. Trimming shortened V by 6 bases and J by 12 bases, and 14 bases separated the two germline ends. CDR1 is MDHEN, CDR2 SYDVKM, per germline. CDR3 length: 11 amino acids. CDR3 in amino acids: CASRPREETFF. Here the CDR3 DNA reads TGTGCCAGCAGGCCGAGGGAGGAGACTTTCTTT.

The chain links TRBV9 to TRBJ1-1, with 8 bases lining up with TRBD1. V shed 3 bases, J shed 0 bases, and the junction held 7 bases outside the gene matches. Germline V lookup: CDR1 SGDLS, CDR2 YYNGEE. The CDR3 length is 16 residues. CDR3 protein: CASSADRGLMNTEAFF. CDR3 DNA sequence: TGTGCCAGCAGCGCAGACAGGGGACTAATGAACACTGAAGCTTTCTTT.

The chain carries TRBV27 and TRBJ2-1; 9 positions match TRBD2. The V gene's germline CDR1 is MNHEY and CDR2 SMNVEV (reference sequence). Trimming cost V 6 bases and J 7 bases; bases outside gene matches: 10. This CDR3 comprises 15 residues. CDR3 DNA: TGTGCCAGCAGCATACGCGGGAGGGCCGGGAATGAGCAGTTCTTC. Its translation is CASSIRGRAGNEQFF.

This clone is medium-sized in the sample. The gene calls are TRBV7-9 and TRBJ1-2; D uncertain. CDR1 and CDR2 from the germline V gene are SEHNR and FQNEAQ (reference sequence). The CDR3 has 16 residues. V dropped 5 bases and J dropped 4 bases, with 20 bases sitting between them. The DNA for the CDR3 is TGTGCCAGCAGCGACTACCGGGCCCCGGGTGGCTATGGCTACACCTTC. Amino acid sequence: CASSDYRAPGGYGYTF. Filled out from reference TRBV7-9 and TRBJ1-2, the complete variable domain reads DTGVSQNPRHKITKRGQNVTFRCDPISEHNRLYWYRQTLGQGPEFLTYFQNEAQLEKSRLLSDRFSAERPKGSFSTLEIQRTEQGDSAMYLCASSDYRAPGGYGYTFGSGTRLTVV.

V is TRBV7-9 and J is TRBJ2-7, with D maybe TRBD2 (6 bases). CDR1 is SEHNR, CDR2 FQNEAQ, per germline (reference sequence). V lost 5 bases and J lost 6, with 17 bases in between. This CDR3 contains 14 residues. CDR3 sequence (DNA): TGTGCCAGCAGCCAGCCCCGGGACTCCGGCGAGCAGTACTTC. As protein: CASSQPRDSGEQYF.

The V and J genes are TRBV6-1 and TRBJ1-5; D is perhaps TRBD1 (5 bases). V gave up 8 bases and J gave up 4 bases, with 12 bases separating them. The CDR3 has 13 residues. The germline CDR1 and CDR2 sequences are MNHNS and SASEGT. The CDR3 loop reads CASVSGPNQPQHF. The CDR3 DNA reads TGTGCCAGCGTATCAGGGCCGAATCAGCCCCAGCATTTT.

The chain has TRBV4-1 and TRBJ2-7; 12 nucleotides line up with TRBD2. CDR1 is MGHRA and CDR2 is YSYEKL in the germline V gene. The CDR3 contains 16 residues. J was trimmed by 2 bases and V by 4 bases; bases with no gene match: 6. The CDR3 is CASSPRLAGETYEQYF. In DNA, the CDR3 is TGCGCCAGCAGCCCTAGACTAGCGGGAGAGACCTACGAGCAGTACTTC.

The chain has TRBV29-1 and TRBJ2-7; TRBD1 matches at 8 bases. The CDR3 contains 13 residues. CDR1 and CDR2 from the germline V gene are SQVTM and ANQGSEA. V was pared by 2 bases and J by 6 bases, with 6 bases of the junction left unmatched. The CDR3 sequence: CSVERQGAGEQYF. The DNA for the CDR3 is TGCAGCGTTGAAAGGCAGGGGGCAGGCGAGCAGTACTTC.

The CDR3 bases are TGTGCCAGCAGCGTAGGGGACAGGGCAGGGGAGCAGTACTTC. Its translation: CASSVGDRAGEQYF. The chain links TRBV9 to TRBJ2-7, with 9 bases fitting TRBD1. Per germline, CDR1 SGDLS and CDR2 YYNGEE. V lost 0 bases, J lost 7 bases, and 5 bases stayed unmatched. This CDR3 is built from 14 residues.

The chain employs TRBV5-1 and TRBJ2-7, with a tentative D call TRBD1 (6 bases). V gave up 3 bases and J gave up 0 bases, with 13 bases separating them. The CDR3 length is 15 residues. Germline V gives CDR1 SGHRS, CDR2 YFSETQ. CDR3: CASSSSTDSSYEQYF. CDR3 DNA sequence: TGCGCCAGCAGCTCGTCTACGGACAGCTCCTACGAGCAGTACTTC.

The sample holds one count of this clone. This chain joins TRBV6-1 and TRBJ2-7; D not resolved. Germline V gives CDR1 MNHNS, CDR2 SASEGT. V shed 10 bases and J shed 5 bases, with 9 bases lying between them. The CDR3 runs 10 residues. The CDR3 reads CAILADEQYF. The CDR3 nucleotides read TGTGCCATCTTGGCAGACGAGCAGTACTTC.

J is TRBJ1-1 and V is TRBV29-1, with D possibly being TRBD1 (6 bases). The CDR3 runs to 12 residues. V was pared by 7 bases and J by 2 bases, with 11 bases between. Germline V CDR1 and CDR2: SQVTM, ANQGSEA. The CDR3 DNA is TGCAGCGGCCTGACAGGTAACACTGAAGCTTTCTTT. This sequence encodes CSGLTGNTEAFF.

J is TRBJ2-5 and V is TRBV29-1; D is unclear. The CDR3 extends over 12 amino acids. V lost 4 bases and J 4 bases, leaving 10 bases between the germline ends. In germline, CDR1 is SQVTM, CDR2 ANQGSEA. This CDR3 reads CSVVITGETQYF. As DNA, the CDR3 is TGCAGCGTTGTGATCACGGGAGAGACCCAGTACTTC.

The genes are TRBV2 and TRBJ2-3; 7 nucleotides match TRBD1. The CDR3 extends over 14 amino acids. CDR1 is SNHLY and CDR2 is FYNNEI in the germline V gene. Losses at the gene ends were 6 bases for V and 0 bases for J; bases not matched to a gene: 3. Here the CDR3 DNA reads TGTGCCAGCAGCGGGACAGACAGCACAGATACGCAGTATTTT. Translated, it gives CASSGTDSTDTQYF.

This clone was observed once. This chain links TRBV27 with TRBJ2-3; D is perhaps TRBD2 (7 bases). Germline V lookup: CDR1 MNHEY, CDR2 SMNVEV (reference sequence). V lost 6 bases and J 11 bases, leaving 18 bases between the germline ends. The CDR3 is made up of 13 amino acids. The CDR3 region is CASSLGGGLGQYF. CDR3 DNA sequence: TGTGCCAGCAGCTTAGGGGGGGGTTTGGGGCAGTATTTT.

V is TRBV7-9 and J is TRBJ1-1; 8 bases map to TRBD1. V lost 2 bases, J lost 8 bases, and 1 base stayed unmatched. This CDR3 is 12 amino acids long. CDR1 is SEHNR, CDR2 FQNEAQ, per germline (reference sequence). The CDR3 sequence is CASSLQGAEAFF. CDR3 bases: TGTGCCAGCAGCTTACAGGGGGCCGAAGCTTTCTTT.

The CDR3 loop reads CASSDRRTANTGELFF. The CDR3 DNA sequence: TGTGCCAGCAGCGATCGGAGGACGGCGAACACCGGGGAGCTGTTTTTT. The chain combines TRBV9 with TRBJ2-2; possibly TRBD2 for D (5 bases). V lost 3 bases to trimming and J lost 0 bases, with 12 bases between them. CDR1 and CDR2 from the germline V gene are SGDLS and YYNGEE. This CDR3 is 16 amino acids long.

This clone showed up just once. V and J are TRBV9 and TRBJ2-7, with TRBD2 as a possible D gene (6 bases). The CDR3 totals 15 residues. The germline V gene encodes CDR1 SGDLS and CDR2 YYNGEE. Trimming stripped 0 bases from V and 2 bases from J, with 12 bases between. CDR3 bases: TGTGCCAGCAGCGTAGGGGGTAGCGGCGCCTACGAGCAGTACTTC. Translated: CASSVGGSGAYEQYF.

The gene calls are TRBV2 and TRBJ1-5; weak D call: TRBD1 (6 bases). Germline lookup yields CDR1 SNHLY and CDR2 FYNNEI. Trimming removed 0 bases from V and 0 bases from J, with 15 bases in between. The CDR3 consists of 18 residues. The CDR3 DNA is TGTGCCAGCAGTGAAGCTTATCCCAGGACAGTTAGCAATCAGCCCCAGCATTTT. Amino acid sequence: CASSEAYPRTVSNQPQHF.